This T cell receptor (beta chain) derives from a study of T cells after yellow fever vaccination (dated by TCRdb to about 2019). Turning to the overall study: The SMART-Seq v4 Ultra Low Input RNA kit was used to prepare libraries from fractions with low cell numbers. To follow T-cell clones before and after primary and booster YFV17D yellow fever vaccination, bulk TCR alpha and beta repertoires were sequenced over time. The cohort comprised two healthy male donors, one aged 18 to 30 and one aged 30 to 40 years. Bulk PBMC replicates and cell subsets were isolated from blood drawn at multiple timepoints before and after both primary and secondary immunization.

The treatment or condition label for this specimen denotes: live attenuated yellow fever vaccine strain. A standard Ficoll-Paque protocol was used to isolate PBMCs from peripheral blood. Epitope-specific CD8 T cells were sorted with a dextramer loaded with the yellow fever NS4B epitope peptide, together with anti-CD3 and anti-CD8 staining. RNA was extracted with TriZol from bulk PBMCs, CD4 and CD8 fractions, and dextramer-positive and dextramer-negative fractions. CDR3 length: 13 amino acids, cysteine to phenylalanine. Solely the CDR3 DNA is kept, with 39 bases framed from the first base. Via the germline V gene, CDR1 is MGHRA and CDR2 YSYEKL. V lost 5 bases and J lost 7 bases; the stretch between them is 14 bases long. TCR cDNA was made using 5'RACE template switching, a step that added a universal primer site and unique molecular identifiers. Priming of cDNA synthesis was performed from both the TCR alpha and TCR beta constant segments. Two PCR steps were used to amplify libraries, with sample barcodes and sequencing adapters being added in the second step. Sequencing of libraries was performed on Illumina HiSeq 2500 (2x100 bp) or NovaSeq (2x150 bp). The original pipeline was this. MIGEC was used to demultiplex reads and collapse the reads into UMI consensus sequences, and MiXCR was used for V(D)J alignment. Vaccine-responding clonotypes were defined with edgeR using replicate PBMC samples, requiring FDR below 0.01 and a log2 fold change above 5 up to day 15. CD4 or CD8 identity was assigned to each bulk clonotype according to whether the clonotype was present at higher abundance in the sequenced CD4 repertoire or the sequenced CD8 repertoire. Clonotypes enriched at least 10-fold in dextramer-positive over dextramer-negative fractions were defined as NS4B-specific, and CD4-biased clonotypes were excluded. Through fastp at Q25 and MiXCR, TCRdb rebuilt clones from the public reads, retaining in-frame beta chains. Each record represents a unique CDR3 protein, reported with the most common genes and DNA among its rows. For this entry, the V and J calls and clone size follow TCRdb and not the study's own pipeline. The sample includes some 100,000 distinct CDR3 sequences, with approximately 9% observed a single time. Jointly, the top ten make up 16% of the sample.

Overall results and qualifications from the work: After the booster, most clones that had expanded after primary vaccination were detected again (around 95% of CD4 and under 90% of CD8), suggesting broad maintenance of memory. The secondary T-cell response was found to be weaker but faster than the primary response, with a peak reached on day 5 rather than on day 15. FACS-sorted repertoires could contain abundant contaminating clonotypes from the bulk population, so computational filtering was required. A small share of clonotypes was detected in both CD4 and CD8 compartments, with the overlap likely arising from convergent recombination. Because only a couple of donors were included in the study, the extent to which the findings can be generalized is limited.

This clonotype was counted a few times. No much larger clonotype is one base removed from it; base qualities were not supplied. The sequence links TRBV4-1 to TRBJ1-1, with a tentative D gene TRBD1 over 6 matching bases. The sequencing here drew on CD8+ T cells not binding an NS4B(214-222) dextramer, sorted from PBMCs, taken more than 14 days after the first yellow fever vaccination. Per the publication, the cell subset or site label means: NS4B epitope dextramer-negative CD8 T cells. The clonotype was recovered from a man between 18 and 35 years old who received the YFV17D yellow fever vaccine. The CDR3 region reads CASSYIQGNEAFF. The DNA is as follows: TGCGCCAGCAGCTATATACAGGGAAATGAAGCTTTCTTT.